The clone carrying this TCR beta chain counts as medium-sized (0.01 to 0.1%). Its antigen is unknown. Other nucleotide sequences in the sample specify the same CDR3. These data originate in a study of cytomegalovirus exposure and HLA in healthy donors. Points from the study as a whole: It was taken for granted in presence/absence analyses that sequencing depth across donors was roughly uniform. The authors enumerated over 150 TCR beta chains as linked to cytomegalovirus. Earlier analysis yielded a pattern in which most TCR beta V segments were productive about 90% or about 30% of the time.

13 Jbeta primers and 60 Vbeta primers were used for the PCR. Measured with immunoSEQ multiplex PCR; TCRdb has only the in-frame clones, and not every one. In the table there are 74,000 or so clones, 65% to 70% of which are singletons. This TCR was recovered from a woman in her twenties or thirties in good health and CMV-seronegative. Specimen: PBMCs.

The CDR3 DNA sequence: TGTGCCAGCAGTGAACCTCGCGCAGGGGGATTCTACGAGCAGTACTTC. Amino acids: CASSEPRAGGFYEQYF. The rearrangement joins TRBV6-1 to TRBJ2-7; TRBD1 aligns across 7 bases. The V and J ends lost 2 bases and 3 bases, in that order; junction bases with no gene match: 10. Looked up from germline, CDR1 is MNHNS and CDR2 is SASEGT. This CDR3 region has 16 residues.